This TCR beta chain is from a study of breast tumors, draining lymph nodes, adjacent tissues. Study-wide points: The lymph node origin of tumor T cells was framed as consistent with a hypothesis, not demonstrated. Tumor TCR diversity was below lymph nodes but above nontumor tissue. Most tumor T cells seemingly derive from lymph node, then expand in tumor. Luminal-like breast cancer showed significantly greater tumor-nontumor repertoire similarity than basal-like breast cancer did.

Many counts were recorded for this clonotype. Its antigen remains unidentified. TCRdb redid the calling of the multiplex PCR reads with MiXCR, one entry per CDR3 protein. The sample yields 17,000 or so distinct CDR3 sequences, roughly two fifths seen once. V lost 2 bases to trimming and J lost 6 bases, with 11 bases between them. The CDR3 is 13 amino acids. Germline CDR1 reads SGHAT; CDR2 reads FQNNGV. The TCR was taken from a female donor with breast cancer. Some clones in this sample may be carry-over from other donors' samples. This chain uses TRBV11-2 with TRBJ2-7; maybe TRBD2 (5 bases). Specimen: breast tumor tissue. CDR3: CASSLKRGTEQYF. CDR3 sequence (DNA): TGTGCCAGCAGCTTAAAACGGGGAACCGAGCAGTACTTC.